This T cell receptor beta chain was observed in a study of PD-L1 blockade in urothelial cancer. In the study overall: Analyses were performed on blood at 3 weeks after treatment start (the second dose) and at 6 weeks.

PCRs each included synthetic TCR analog templates spiked in. TCRdb keeps only in-frame clones here, not all; method: immunoSEQ multiplex PCR. The table lists around 41,000 clones, around four fifths of them singletons. V was clipped by 5 bases and J by 0 bases, with 10 bases between them. Germline-derived CDR1 and CDR2 are LNHDA and SQIVND (reference sequence). The CDR3 spans 14 residues. As to time point: peripheral blood 6 weeks after treatment start. This clonotype originated in a man aged 60-69 years with urothelial cancer. This chain uses TRBV19 with TRBJ1-1; D might be TRBD1 (6 bases). Material: PBMCs, obtained around atezolizumab (anti-PD-L1) treatment. CDR3 nucleotide sequence: TGTGCCAGTAGTGCCGGACAGATGAACACTGAAGCTTTCTTT. Translating it yields CASSAGQMNTEAFF.